This TCR beta chain was sequenced during a study of T cells after yellow fever vaccination. Study outcomes and limitations: Bulk-population clonotypes that are abundant could appear as contaminants in FACS-sorted repertoires. After the booster, 96% of CD4 and roughly nine tenths of CD8 primary-response clones were re-detected.

A note on this clonotype: Its target is not known.

V dropped 5 bases and J dropped 4; count of bases not matched to a gene: 7. This CDR3 spans 15 amino acids. 5'RACE template switching added a universal primer site and UMIs to TCR cDNA. TCRdb itself ran the 5' RACE reads through MiXCR, one entry per CDR3 protein. The sample lists 200,000 to 300,000 distinct CDR3 sequences; approximately 13% were seen once. This sequence was found in a man under 40 who received the YFV17D yellow fever vaccine. The source material was CD4+ T cells sorted from PBMCs, sampled 45 days after the yellow fever booster vaccination. The rearrangement links TRBV12-3 or TRBV12-4 to TRBJ2-1, with TRBD1 matching 8 bases. The DNA of the CDR3 is TGTGCCAGCAGTCAGGGGGCGGGGCTATACAATGAGCAGTTCTTC. Its protein product is CASSQGAGLYNEQFF.